The 5 T cell receptor beta chains reported below all come from one sample, sequenced in a study of shared clonotypes between healthy human individuals. The repertoire was sequenced with immunoSEQ multiplex PCR; TCRdb's copy has only in-frame clones and lacks some. The table records about 2.4 million clones, approximately 94% of them present only once. Sequenced material: naive CD4+ T cells from PBMCs. The subset: CD45RA+ positively selected. The receptor source for this set is a young man in good health. Some clones in this sample may be carry-over from other donors' samples.

V and J are TRBV28 and TRBJ1-3; D is perhaps TRBD1 (6 bases). The CDR3 has 16 amino acids. CDR1 is MDHEN and CDR2 is SYDVKM in the germline V gene. V lost 5 bases and J lost 4, with 18 bases in between. The DNA of the CDR3 is TGTGCCAGCAGTCCTCCGGGACAACTCTCCGGAAACACCATATATTTT. It translates to CASSPPGQLSGNTIYF.

This clone is a singleton in its sample. The CDR3 DNA reads as TGCGCCAGCAGCTTGGACAGGGTATCTGCCGAGCAGTACTTC. It specifies CASSLDRVSAEQYF. The V and J genes are TRBV5-1 and TRBJ2-7; TRBD1 might be the D (6 bases). This CDR3 has 14 residues. CDR1 is SGHRS and CDR2 is YFSETQ in the germline V gene. Between the trimmed V and J ends, which lost 0 bases and 6 bases, there was a span of 13 bases.

This clone was found once. At the DNA level, this CDR3 is encoded by other sequences in the same sample as well. The V call is TRBV28, the J call TRBJ1-2, with D possibly being TRBD1 (5 bases). CDR3 length: 13 amino acids. Germline CDR1 MDHEN, CDR2 SYDVKM. V was shortened by 5 bases and J by 2 bases, with 9 bases between the two germline ends. The CDR3 loop is CASSPGPNYGYTF. The CDR3 DNA reads as TGTGCCAGCAGTCCGGGGCCAAACTATGGCTACACCTTC.

This chain uses TRBV11-2 with TRBJ2-7, with 12 bases that match TRBD1. Germline values: CDR1 SGHAT, CDR2 FQNNGV. V lost 4 bases and J lost 6; bases outside the gene matches: 7. The CDR3 totals 15 residues. The CDR3 DNA reads TGTGCCAGCAGCTCCCGGGACAGGGGGCCTGGCGAGCAGTACTTC. Residues: CASSSRDRGPGEQYF.

To note about this clone: The same CDR3 also results from other DNA sequences found in this sample. The rearrangement joins TRBV18 to TRBJ1-5; no clear D gene. V lost 1 base to trimming and J lost 3 bases, with 4 bases between them. This CDR3 spans 13 amino acids. Germline assignment: CDR1 KGHSH and CDR2 LQKENI. CDR3 DNA sequence: TGTGCCAGCTCACCACTGGACAATCAGCCCCAGCATTTT. Protein: CASSPLDNQPQHF. Based on the CDR3 plus reference TRBV18 and TRBJ1-5, the full variable domain is NAGVMQNPRHLVRRRGQEARLRCSPMKGHSHVYWYRQLPEEGLKFMVYLQKENIIDESGMPKERFSAEFPKEGPSILRIQQVVRGDSAAYFCASSPLDNQPQHFGDGTRLSIL.